These 32 T cell receptor beta chains came from one sample sequenced in a study of tissue T cells after allogeneic stem cell transplantation. Profiling relied on immunoSEQ multiplex PCR, and the TCRdb table lists in-frame clones only, not all of them. The sample holds over 45,000 clones, roughly 73% seen once. Input material: sorted cells pooled from one or two spleens. These receptors originate from a pool of C57BL/6 mice in good health.

Worth noting for this clone: Here the gene names and germline are mouse. This CDR3 is CASSLGITGQLYF. CDR3 bases read: TGTGCCAGCAGCTTAGGCATCACCGGGCAGCTCTAC. The V gene is TRBV3, the J gene TRBJ2-2; D is unclear. The CDR3 end falls 1 residue outside the read, so it is completed with the germline J gene. The V gene lost 1 base and the J gene lost 4 bases, with 4 bases spanning the gap. Germline lookup yields CDR1 SNHLY and CDR2 FYNGKV (reference sequence). The CDR3 has 13 residues.

Notes on this clone: Here the gene names and germline are mouse. The sequenced CDR3 bases are TGTGCCAGCGGTGATGGACAACTTTCTGGAAATACGCTCTAT. This codes for CASGDGQLSGNTLY. The full CDR3 protein reads CASGDGQLSGNTLYF. The chain employs TRBV13-2 and TRBJ1-3; D call uncertain. The CDR3 end falls 1 residue outside the read, so it is completed with the germline J gene. Germline loops: CDR1 NNHNN, CDR2 SYGAGS (reference sequence). The V and J ends lost 0 bases and 0 bases respectively, with 7 bases between them. This CDR3 spans 15 amino acids.

To note about this clone: Germline and genes here are mouse. The read is 1 residue too short to cover the CDR3 end, so that end is filled in from the germline J gene. The V and J genes are TRBV19 and TRBJ1-3; 9 bases agree with TRBD1. Trimming took 1 base from V and 0 from J; bases not matched to a gene: 2. CDR1 is FNHDT and CDR2 is SITEND in the germline V gene (reference sequence). This CDR3 has 16 residues. The CDR3: CASSINRGLSGNTLYF. CDR3 DNA (partial): TGTGCCAGCAGTATAAACAGGGGGCTTTCTGGAAATACGCTCTAT.

To note about this clone: Gene names refer to mouse genes. The CDR3 extends 1 residue past the end of the read, so its final part is completed from the germline J gene. The same CDR3 arises from other DNA sequences in this sample as well. V and J are TRBV17 and TRBJ2-1; D uncertain. Trimming removed 3 bases from V and 1 base from J, with 4 bases in between. The CDR3 runs 13 residues. The germline V gene has CDR1 MNHDT and CDR2 YYDKIL. CDR3 DNA, as far as it was read: TGTGCTAGCAGTAGGGACAACTATGCTGAGCAGTTC. The encoded protein is CASSRDNYAEQF. The whole CDR3 region reads CASSRDNYAEQFF.

About this clone itself: Any gene name here is a mouse gene name. The sequence runs out 1 residue before the end of the CDR3; the remainder is reconstructed from the germline J gene. The V call is TRBV12-1, the J call TRBJ2-4, with 9 bases lining up with TRBD2. Germline values: CDR1 SGHSN, CDR2 HYEKVE. The CDR3 totals 14 residues. After removal of 0 bases from V and 4 bases from J, the junction contained 1 base not matched to a gene. CDR3 bases read: TGTGCCAGCTCTCTCTCTGGGGGGGAAAACACCTTGTAC. Protein: CASSLSGGENTLY. The full CDR3 sequence reads CASSLSGGENTLYF. The full variable domain, in which reference TRBV12-1 and TRBJ2-4 provide the parts outside the CDR3, is DSGVVQSPRHIIKEKGGRSVLTCIPISGHSNVVWYQQTLGKELKFLIQHYEKVERDKGFLPSRFSVQQFDDYHSEMNMSALELEDSAMYFCASSLSGGENTLYFGAGTRLSVL.

A note on this clone: Germline and genes: mouse. Sequencing ends 1 residue short of the CDR3 end; the germline J gene provides the rest. J is TRBJ2-4 and V is TRBV13-2; no clear D gene. This CDR3 is 14 amino acids long. Germline CDR1 and CDR2: NNHNN and SYGAGS (reference sequence). V lost 4 bases and J 0 bases, leaving 9 bases between the germline ends. The CDR3 sequence: CASGLTTSQNTLYF. The CDR3 bases that were read are TGTGCCAGCGGTCTGACAACTAGTCAAAACACCTTGTAC.

About this clone: Mouse gene names and germline throughout. The sequenced fragment ends 1 residue before the CDR3 boundary, so the rest is inferred from the germline J gene. The chain recombines TRBV13-2 with TRBJ2-5, with 8 bases that match TRBD2. J was trimmed by 6 bases and V by 2 bases; bases with no gene match: 5. Germline CDR1 NNHNN, CDR2 SYGAGS (reference sequence). This CDR3 has 14 amino acids. The covered CDR3 bases are TGTGCCAGCGGTGACTGGGGGGCGGGGGACACCCAGTAC. This sequence encodes CASGDWGAGDTQY. The entire CDR3 is CASGDWGAGDTQYF.

With respect to this clone: Gene labels here are mouse ones. CDR3 bases read: TGTGCCAGCAGCTTAGACTGGGGGGGCGCTGCTGAGCAGTTC. Translation: CASSLDWGGAAEQF. The full-length CDR3 reads as CASSLDWGGAAEQFF. The chain has TRBV3 and TRBJ2-1; TRBD2 matches at 11 bases. Coverage ceases 1 residue before the CDR3 finishes, and the germline J gene fills in the end. The V and J ends lost 1 base and 6 bases, in that order; junction bases with no gene match: 2. The CDR3 loop spans 15 amino acids. The germline V gene encodes CDR1 SNHLY and CDR2 FYNGKV (reference sequence).

This clone was seen only a few times. Genes and germline come from the mouse. This CDR3 reads CASSDTGGSSYEQYF. The part of the CDR3 DNA that was read is TGTGCCAGCAGTGATACTGGGGGTTCCTCCTATGAACAGTAC. The chain uses TRBV13-1 and TRBJ2-7; 8 nucleotides align to TRBD2. The read finishes 1 residue shy of the CDR3 end, and the germline J gene is used to complete it. The CDR3 has 15 residues. Germline values: CDR1 NSHNY, CDR2 SYGAGN. Trimming cost V 1 base and J 0 bases; bases outside gene matches: 3.

Remarks on this clone: The listed genes are named as in mouse. The CDR3 end falls 1 residue outside the read, so it is completed with the germline J gene. The rearrangement joins TRBV13-3 to TRBJ2-3, with TRBD2 identical over 11 bases. The V segment lost 6 bases and the J segment 0 bases; nucleotides outside the gene matches: 3. CDR1 and CDR2 from the germline V gene are NNHDY and SYVADS. The CDR3 is 15 amino acids. The sequenced part of the CDR3 DNA is TGTGCCAGCACCTGGACTGGGGGGAGTGCAGAAACGCTGTAT. This encodes CASTWTGGSAETLY. The full-length CDR3 reads as CASTWTGGSAETLYF.

This clone was picked up a small number of times. Gene names and germline refer to mouse. The read falls 1 residue short of the CDR3 end, and the missing part is taken from the germline J gene. The sample contains more than one DNA sequence encoding this CDR3. This rearrangement joins TRBV13-1 to TRBJ2-7, with 9 bases fitting TRBD2. Germline V lookup: CDR1 NSHNY, CDR2 SYGAGN. The CDR3 is 14 amino acids. J was trimmed by 4 bases and V by 0 bases; bases with no gene match: 2. The CDR3 protein is CASSDATGGYEQYF. The DNA read from the CDR3 is TGTGCCAGCAGTGATGCGACTGGGGGATATGAACAGTAC.

The sample holds a few counts of this clone. Gene names and germline refer to mouse. The DNA read from the CDR3 is TGTGCCAGCAGTGATCCTGACTGGGTTGAACAGTAC. Translated: CASSDPDWVEQY. The whole CDR3 protein reads CASSDPDWVEQYF. The gene calls are TRBV13-1 and TRBJ2-7; TRBD2 aligns across 7 bases. The read gets to within 1 residue of the CDR3 end, and the germline J gene fills in the rest. With 1 base clipped from V and 6 bases from J, the junction kept 4 bases outside the gene matches. CDR1 and CDR2 from the germline V gene are NSHNY and SYGAGN. CDR3 length equals 13 residues.

Notes on this clone: The genes and germline here are from mouse. With the read ending 1 residue before the CDR3 end, the germline J gene is used to fill in that end. V is TRBV13-2 and J is TRBJ2-3, with D perhaps matching TRBD1 (5 bases). The V gene's germline CDR1 is NNHNN and CDR2 SYGAGS (reference sequence). The CDR3 is made up of 14 amino acids. Trimming removed 1 base at V and 2 bases at J, with 8 bases between. This CDR3 reads CASGDLGVAETLYF. The CDR3 DNA, read in part, is TGTGCCAGCGGTGATTTAGGGGTTGCAGAAACGCTGTAT.

This clone was recorded only once. The gene names here belong to mouse. The read ends 1 residue early relative to the CDR3; the germline J gene fills the gap. V usage is TRBV13-2 and J usage is TRBJ2-1; TRBD2 agrees at 10 bases. This CDR3 comprises 18 residues. CDR1 is NNHNN, CDR2 SYGAGS, per germline (reference sequence). Trimming at V came to 0 bases and at J to 3 bases, leaving 9 bases not matched to a gene. CDR3 residues: CASGDASWGGAGYAEQFF. The covered CDR3 bases are TGTGCCAGCGGTGATGCGAGCTGGGGGGGCGCGGGCTATGCTGAGCAGTTC.

With regard to this clone: Gene and germline names: mouse. Coverage ceases 1 residue before the CDR3 finishes, and the germline J gene fills in the end. The chain recombines TRBV13-2 with TRBJ2-2, with 11 bases fitting TRBD2. The CDR3 extends over 19 amino acids. The V gene's germline CDR1 is NNHNN and CDR2 SYGAGS (reference sequence). V lost 1 base to trimming and J lost 0 bases; unmatched junction nucleotides: 8. The part of the CDR3 DNA that was read is TGTGCCAGCGGTGATCCTGGACTGGGGGGCGTTGCAAACACCGGGCAGCTCTAC. This encodes CASGDPGLGGVANTGQLY. The entire CDR3 is CASGDPGLGGVANTGQLYF.

About this clone itself: Genes here carry mouse names. Coverage ceases 1 residue before the CDR3 finishes, and the germline J gene fills in the end. This chain connects TRBV20 to TRBJ2-5; tentative D call: TRBD2 (6 bases). The CDR3 is 13 residues long. V dropped 3 bases and J dropped 6 bases, with 13 bases sitting between them. CDR1 is GFQATS and CDR2 is STVNSAI in the germline V gene. This CDR3 reads CGASLGLGDTQYF. CDR3 bases read: TGTGGTGCTAGCCTGGGGCTGGGGGACACCCAGTAC. The full variable domain, with the rest looked up from reference TRBV20 and TRBJ2-5, is GALVYQYPRRTICKSGTSMRMECQAVGFQATSVAWYRQSPQKTFELIALSTVNSAIKYEQNFTQEKFPISHPNLSFSSMTVLNAYLEDRGLYLCGASLGLGDTQYFGPGTRLLVL.

Turning to this clone: Gene names are the mouse ones. The CDR3 is cut off 1 residue early in the read; its end comes from the germline J gene. V and J are TRBV13-1 and TRBJ2-4, with 9 bases fitting TRBD1. The CDR3 extends over 14 amino acids. Unmatched junction bases numbered 3, after V lost 7 bases and J lost 0 bases. Germline lookup yields CDR1 NSHNY and CDR2 SYGAGN. The CDR3 spells CASRDRASQNTLYF. The sequenced part of the CDR3 DNA is TGTGCCAGCCGGGACAGGGCTAGTCAAAACACCTTGTAC.

Regarding this clone: Gene and germline names: mouse. The CDR3 end lies 1 residue beyond the end of the read and is filled in from the germline J gene. This sequence joins TRBV3 and TRBJ1-1; no firm D call. Germline lookup yields CDR1 SNHLY and CDR2 FYNGKV (reference sequence). V gave up 3 bases and J gave up 2 bases, with 7 bases separating them. The CDR3 consists of 13 residues. The CDR3 here is CASSLGINTEVFF. The part of the CDR3 DNA that was read is TGTGCCAGCAGCTTGGGCATCAACACAGAAGTCTTC. Combining the CDR3 with reference TRBV3 and TRBJ1-1 gives the whole variable domain GPKVLQIPSHQIIDMGQMVTLNCDPVSNHLYFYWYKQILGQQMEFLVNFYNGKVMEKSKLFKDQFSVERPDGSYFTLKIQPTALEDSAVYFCASSLGINTEVFFGKGTRLTVV.

On this clone: Mouse gene names apply. The CDR3 goes on 1 residue after the read ends, and that part is filled in from the germline J gene. V and J are TRBV3 and TRBJ2-5; 8 nucleotides align to TRBD1. The CDR3 extends over 12 amino acids. The germline V gene has CDR1 SNHLY and CDR2 FYNGKV (reference sequence). V shed 7 bases, J shed 8 bases, and the junction held 5 bases outside the gene matches. CDR3 DNA (partial): TGTGCCAGCAACCAGGGGGCAGGCACCCAGTAC. Encoded protein: CASNQGAGTQY. The entire CDR3 reads CASNQGAGTQYF.

A word on this clone: All gene names here are mouse names. Coverage ceases 1 residue before the CDR3 finishes, and the germline J gene fills in the end. This chain links TRBV3 with TRBJ2-5; possible D gene TRBD1, 6 bases. The germline V and J ends were trimmed by 5 bases and 3 bases, with 9 bases remaining between them. The germline V gene encodes CDR1 SNHLY and CDR2 FYNGKV (reference sequence). This CDR3 spans 13 amino acids. CDR3 DNA, as far as it was read: TGTGCCAGCAGCCGGACAGCACAAGACACCCAGTAC. Its translation is CASSRTAQDTQY. The whole CDR3 sequence is CASSRTAQDTQYF.

Worth noting for this clone: The gene names here belong to mouse. From the germline J gene comes the end of the CDR3, since the read stops 1 residue before it. This chain links TRBV2 with TRBJ1-5, with TRBD1 as a possible D gene (5 bases). Germline V gene data show CDR1 as LGHNA and CDR2 as YSYQKL. V lost 4 bases and J 1 base, leaving 14 bases between the germline ends. This CDR3 has 16 amino acids. The CDR3 spells CASSPWEGRNNQAPLF. The sequenced CDR3 bases are TGTGCCAGCAGCCCCTGGGAGGGGAGGAACAACCAGGCTCCGCTT. Supplemented by reference TRBV2 and TRBJ1-5, the full variable domain reads DPKIIQKPKYLVAVTGSEKILICEQYLGHNAMYWYRQSAKKPLEFMFSYSYQKLMDNQTASSRFQPQSSKKNHLDLQITALKPDDSATYFCASSPWEGRNNQAPLFGEGTRLSVL.

As for this clone: Gene names follow the mouse nomenclature. Read coverage stops 1 residue before the CDR3 terminus; the germline J gene supplies the remainder. This chain connects TRBV3 to TRBJ2-1; 7 bases fit TRBD2. The CDR3 runs to 14 residues. The J segment lost 7 bases and the V segment lost 5 bases, leaving 8 bases of the junction unmatched. In germline, CDR1 is SNHLY, CDR2 FYNGKV (reference sequence). Here the CDR3 reads CASSPRGGRAEQFF. CDR3 bases read: TGTGCCAGCAGCCCCCGGGGGGGAAGGGCTGAGCAGTTC.

This clone was found a few times. The gene symbols are mouse symbols. Read data end 1 residue before the CDR3 end; the end is taken from the germline J gene. The chain carries TRBV24 and TRBJ2-1; 11 bases are a match to TRBD2. CDR1 is KGHTA, CDR2 FRNEEI, per germline. V lost 4 bases and J lost 7; bases outside the gene matches: 6. The CDR3 covers 15 residues. The CDR3 is CASSQTGGVEAEQFF. The CDR3 bases that were read are TGTGCCAGCAGTCAGACTGGGGGGGTAGAGGCTGAGCAGTTC.

As to this clone: Mouse names are used for the genes. From the germline J gene comes the end of the CDR3, since the read stops 1 residue before it. The V and J genes are TRBV5 and TRBJ1-5; D is undetermined. Trimming removed 0 bases from V and 6 bases from J, with 12 bases in between. The germline V gene has CDR1 LGHNA and CDR2 YNLKQL (reference sequence). The CDR3 length is 15 residues. The CDR3 sequence is CASSQEGKGGQAPLF. The part of the CDR3 DNA that was read is TGTGCCAGCAGCCAAGAGGGGAAGGGAGGCCAGGCTCCGCTT.

For this clone: Gene names are the mouse ones. The CDR3 end lies 1 residue beyond the end of the read and is filled in from the germline J gene. V usage is TRBV3 and J usage is TRBJ1-4, with D tentatively TRBD1 (5 bases). CDR3 size: 14 residues. Trimming removed 5 bases at V and 3 bases at J, with 10 bases between. Looked up from germline, CDR1 is SNHLY and CDR2 is FYNGKV (reference sequence). CDR3 in amino acids: CASSAPGTNERLFF. The part of the CDR3 DNA that was read is TGTGCCAGCAGCGCTCCAGGGACCAACGAAAGATTATTT.

A word on this clone: The genes are named according to mouse. The observed sequence ends 1 residue before the CDR3 terminus, with the missing tail filled in from the germline J gene. This same CDR3 is encoded by further DNA sequences in the sample. The chain combines TRBV13-3 with TRBJ1-4, with no clear D. This CDR3 is 14 amino acids long. The V gene lost 2 bases and the J gene lost 0 bases, with 5 bases spanning the gap. Germline V CDR1 and CDR2: NNHDY, SYVADS. The CDR3 DNA, read in part, is TGTGCCAGCAGTGACGGGGTTTCCAACGAAAGATTATTT. The encoded protein is CASSDGVSNERLF. The complete CDR3 protein is CASSDGVSNERLFF.

In the case of this clone: Germline and genes here are mouse. The DNA ends 1 residue before the CDR3 does, and the rest of the CDR3 is filled in from the germline J gene. V is TRBV1 and J is TRBJ1-4; 9 bases match TRBD1. Germline V gene sequence: CDR1 NSQYPW, CDR2 LRSPGD (reference sequence). There are 14 residues in the CDR3. Trimming took 4 bases from V and 3 from J; bases not matched to a gene: 0. The sequenced CDR3 bases are TGCACCTGCAGTGGGACAGGGGCCAACGAAAGATTATTT. It yields the protein CTCSGTGANERLF. The entire CDR3 sequence reads CTCSGTGANERLFF.

A remark on this clone: Mouse gene names and germline throughout. The CDR3 sequence is CTCSAPTNTGQLYF. The CDR3 bases that were read are TGCACCTGCAGTGCCCCTACAAACACCGGGCAGCTCTAC. The chain links TRBV1 to TRBJ2-2; D is uncertain. With the read ending 1 residue before the CDR3 end, the germline J gene is used to fill in that end. Germline-derived CDR1 and CDR2 are NSQYPW and LRSPGD (reference sequence). Deletions cut 3 bases from V and 0 bases from J, with 5 bases between. The CDR3 consists of 14 residues.

About this clone: Each gene name is a mouse one. The sequence runs out 1 residue before the end of the CDR3; the remainder is reconstructed from the germline J gene. The genes are TRBV3 and TRBJ1-4, with D tentatively TRBD1 (6 bases). Trimming removed 5 bases at V and 0 bases at J, with 10 bases between. This CDR3 spans 15 amino acids. Per the germline V gene, CDR1 is SNHLY and CDR2 is FYNGKV (reference sequence). The covered CDR3 bases are TGTGCCAGCAGCCCCCGACAGGTTTCCAACGAAAGATTATTT. This codes for CASSPRQVSNERLF. The full CDR3 protein is CASSPRQVSNERLFF.

In the case of this clone: Gene labels here are mouse ones. The read terminates 1 residue ahead of where the CDR3 ends, so the germline J gene completes it. The chain has TRBV12-1 and TRBJ2-3; the match to TRBD2 covers 12 bases. CDR1 and CDR2 (germline): SGHSN, HYEKVE. Trimming at V came to 1 base and at J to 5 bases, leaving 3 bases not matched to a gene. The CDR3 has 15 amino acids. CDR3 DNA (partial): TGTGCCAGCTCTCTGGACTGGGGGGGTAGAGAAACGCTGTAT. It translates to CASSLDWGGRETLY. The entire CDR3 protein reads CASSLDWGGRETLYF.

About this clone: These gene names are mouse names. The read ends 1 residue shy of where the CDR3 ends; the end is completed using the germline J gene. This same CDR3 is encoded by further DNA sequences in the sample. The rearrangement uses TRBV3 and TRBJ1-1; D is ambiguous. This CDR3 region has 13 residues. CDR1 is SNHLY, CDR2 FYNGKV, per germline (reference sequence). The V gene lost 1 base and the J gene lost 1 base, with 4 bases spanning the gap. CDR3 region: CASSLGGNTEVFF. CDR3 DNA (partial): TGTGCCAGCAGCTTAGGGGGGAACACAGAAGTCTTC.

With respect to this clone: Here the gene names and germline are mouse. The read falls 1 residue short of the CDR3 end, and the missing part is taken from the germline J gene. This chain uses TRBV15 with TRBJ2-7; tentative D call: TRBD1 (6 bases). Germline assignment: CDR1 SGHND and CDR2 FRSKSL. The CDR3 is made up of 12 amino acids. The V end was cut by 6 bases, the J end by 7 bases, with 13 bases between. CDR3 in amino acids: CASRQGGGEQYF. CDR3 DNA (partial): TGTGCCAGCAGACAAGGGGGAGGCGAACAGTAC.